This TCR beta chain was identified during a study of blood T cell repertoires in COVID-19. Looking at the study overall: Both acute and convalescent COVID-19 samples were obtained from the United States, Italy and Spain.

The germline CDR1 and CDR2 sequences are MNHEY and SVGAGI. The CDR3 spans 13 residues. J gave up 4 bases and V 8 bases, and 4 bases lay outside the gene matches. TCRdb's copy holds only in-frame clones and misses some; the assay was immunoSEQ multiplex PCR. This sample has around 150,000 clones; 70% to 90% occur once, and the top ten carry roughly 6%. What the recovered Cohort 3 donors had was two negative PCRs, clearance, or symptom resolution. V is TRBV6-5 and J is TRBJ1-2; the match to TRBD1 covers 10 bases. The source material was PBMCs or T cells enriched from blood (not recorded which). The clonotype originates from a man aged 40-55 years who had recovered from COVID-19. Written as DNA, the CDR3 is TGTGCCAGCGGGGGACAGGGGACCTATGGCTACACCTTC. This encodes CASGGQGTYGYTF.